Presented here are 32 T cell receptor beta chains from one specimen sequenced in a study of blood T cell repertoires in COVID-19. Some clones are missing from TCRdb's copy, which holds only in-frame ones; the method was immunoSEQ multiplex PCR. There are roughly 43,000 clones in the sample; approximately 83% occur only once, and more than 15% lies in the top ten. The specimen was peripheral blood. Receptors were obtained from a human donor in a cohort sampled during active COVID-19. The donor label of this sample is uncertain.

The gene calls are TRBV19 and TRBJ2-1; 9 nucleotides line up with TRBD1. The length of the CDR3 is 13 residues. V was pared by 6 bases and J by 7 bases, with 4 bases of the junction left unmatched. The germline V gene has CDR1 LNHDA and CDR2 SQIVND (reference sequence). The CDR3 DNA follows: TGTGCCAGTAGCCCGGACAGGGGAAATGAGCAGTTCTTC. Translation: CASSPDRGNEQFF.

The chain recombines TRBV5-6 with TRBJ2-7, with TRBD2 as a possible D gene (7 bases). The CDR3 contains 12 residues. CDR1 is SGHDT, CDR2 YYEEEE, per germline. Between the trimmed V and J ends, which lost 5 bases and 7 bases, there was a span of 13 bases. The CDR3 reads CASSRGAVEQYF. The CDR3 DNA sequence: TGTGCCAGCAGTCGGGGGGCGGTAGAGCAGTACTTC.

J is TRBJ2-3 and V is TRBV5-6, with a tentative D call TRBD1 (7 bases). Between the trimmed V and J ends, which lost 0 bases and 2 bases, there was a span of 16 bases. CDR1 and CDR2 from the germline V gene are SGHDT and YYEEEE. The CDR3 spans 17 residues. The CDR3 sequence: CASSLASWRGLTDTQYF. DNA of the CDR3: TGTGCCAGCAGCTTGGCTTCGTGGAGGGGGCTCACAGATACGCAGTATTTT. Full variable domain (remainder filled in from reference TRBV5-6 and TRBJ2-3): DAGVTQSPTHLIKTRGQQVTLRCSPKSGHDTVSWYQQALGQGPQFIFQYYEEEERQRGNFPDRFSGHQFPNYSSELNVNALLLGDSALYLCASSLASWRGLTDTQYFGPGTRLTVL.

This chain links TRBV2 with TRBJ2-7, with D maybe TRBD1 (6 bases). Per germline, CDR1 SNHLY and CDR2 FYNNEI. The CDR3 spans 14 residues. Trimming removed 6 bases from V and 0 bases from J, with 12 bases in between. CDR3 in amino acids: CASRLDRNSYEQYF. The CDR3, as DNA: TGTGCCAGCAGGTTGGACAGAAACTCCTACGAGCAGTACTTC.

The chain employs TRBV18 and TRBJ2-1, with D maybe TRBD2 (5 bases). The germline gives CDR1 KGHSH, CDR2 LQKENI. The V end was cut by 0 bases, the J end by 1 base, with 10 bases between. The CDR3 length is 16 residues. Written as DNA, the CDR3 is TGTGCCAGCTCACCACCGGCTAGCCCTTCCTACAATGAGCAGTTCTTC. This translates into CASSPPASPSYNEQFF.

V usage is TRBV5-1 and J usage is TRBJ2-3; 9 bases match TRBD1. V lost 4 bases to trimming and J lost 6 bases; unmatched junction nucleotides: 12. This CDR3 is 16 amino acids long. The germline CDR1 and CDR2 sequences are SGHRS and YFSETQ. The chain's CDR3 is CASSNQPGQGEDTQYF. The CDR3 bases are TGCGCCAGCAGCAACCAACCGGGACAGGGAGAGGATACGCAGTATTTT. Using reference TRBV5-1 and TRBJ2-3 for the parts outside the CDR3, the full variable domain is KAGVTQTPRYLIKTRGQQVTLSCSPISGHRSVSWYQQTPGQGLQFLFEYFSETQRNKGNFPGRFSGRQFSNSRSEMNVSTLELGDSALYLCASSNQPGQGEDTQYFGPGTRLTVL.

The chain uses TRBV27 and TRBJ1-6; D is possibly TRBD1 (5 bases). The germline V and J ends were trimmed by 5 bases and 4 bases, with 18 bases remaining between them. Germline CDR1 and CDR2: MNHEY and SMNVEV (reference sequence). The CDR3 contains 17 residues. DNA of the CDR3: TGTGCCAGCAGTAAAGACATCCTCGGGGGATATAATTCACCCCTCCACTTT. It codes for CASSKDILGGYNSPLHF.

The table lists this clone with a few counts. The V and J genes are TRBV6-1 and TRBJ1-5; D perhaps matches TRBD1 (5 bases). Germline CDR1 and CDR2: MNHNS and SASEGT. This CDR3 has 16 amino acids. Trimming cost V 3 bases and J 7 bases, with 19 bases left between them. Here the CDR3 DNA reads TGTGCCAGCAGTGAGGGGACGGTGCAGACTAGGCAGCCCCAGCATTTT. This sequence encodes CASSEGTVQTRQPQHF.

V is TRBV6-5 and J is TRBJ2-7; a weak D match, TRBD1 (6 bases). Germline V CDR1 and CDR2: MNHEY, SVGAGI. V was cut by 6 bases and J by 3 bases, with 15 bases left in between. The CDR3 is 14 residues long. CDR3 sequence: CASSQTGLSYEQYF. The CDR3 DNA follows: TGTGCCAGCAGCCAGACAGGATTGAGCTACGAGCAGTACTTC.

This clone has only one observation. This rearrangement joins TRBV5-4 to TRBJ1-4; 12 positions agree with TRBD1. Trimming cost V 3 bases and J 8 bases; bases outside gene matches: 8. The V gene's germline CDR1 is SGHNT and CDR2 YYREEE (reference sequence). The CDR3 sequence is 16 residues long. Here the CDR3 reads CASSSGTGGSMEKLFF. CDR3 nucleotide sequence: TGTGCCAGCAGCTCCGGGACAGGGGGCAGCATGGAAAAACTGTTTTTT.

The CDR3 sequence: CASSLRGGTEAFF. CDR3 coding DNA: TGTGCCAGCAGTTTAAGGGGGGGCACTGAAGCTTTCTTT. The rearrangement links TRBV12-3 or TRBV12-4 to TRBJ1-1; maybe TRBD1 (6 bases). The CDR3 runs to 13 residues. Trimming took 2 bases from V and 4 from J, leaving 8 bases between them.

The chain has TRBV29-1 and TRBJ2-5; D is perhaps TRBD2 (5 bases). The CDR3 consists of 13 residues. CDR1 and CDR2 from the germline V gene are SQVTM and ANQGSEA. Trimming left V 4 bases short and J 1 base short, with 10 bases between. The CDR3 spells CSVGGVTQETQYF. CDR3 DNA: TGCAGCGTTGGGGGAGTTACCCAAGAGACCCAGTACTTC.

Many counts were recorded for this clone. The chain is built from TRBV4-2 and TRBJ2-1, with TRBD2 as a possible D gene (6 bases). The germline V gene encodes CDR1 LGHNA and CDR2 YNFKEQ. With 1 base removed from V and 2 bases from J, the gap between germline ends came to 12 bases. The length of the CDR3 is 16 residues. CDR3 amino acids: CASSQGGRGAYNEQFF. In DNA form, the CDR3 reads TGTGCCAGCAGCCAAGGAGGGCGGGGAGCCTACAATGAGCAGTTCTTC.

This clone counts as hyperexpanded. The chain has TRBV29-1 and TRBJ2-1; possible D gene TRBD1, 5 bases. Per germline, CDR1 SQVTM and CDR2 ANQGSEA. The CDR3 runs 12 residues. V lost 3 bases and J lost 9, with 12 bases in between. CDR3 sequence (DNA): TGCAGCGTTGATAAGGGGTTTCTTGAGCAGTTCTTC. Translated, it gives CSVDKGFLEQFF.

The CDR3 sequence is CASATGQNTGELFF. The CDR3 bases are TGTGCCAGCGCGACAGGGCAGAACACCGGGGAGCTGTTTTTT. The chain employs TRBV27 and TRBJ2-2; 7 bases map to TRBD1. CDR1 MNHEY and CDR2 SMNVEV come from the germline V gene (reference sequence). The CDR3 spans 14 residues. V lost 8 bases and J lost 1; bases outside the gene matches: 4.

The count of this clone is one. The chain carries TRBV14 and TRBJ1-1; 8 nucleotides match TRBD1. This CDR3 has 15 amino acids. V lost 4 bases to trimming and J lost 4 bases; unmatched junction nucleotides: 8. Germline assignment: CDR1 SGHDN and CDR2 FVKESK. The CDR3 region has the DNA TGTGCCAGCAGCCTTTCAGGACAGGGCGGCACTGAAGCTTTCTTT. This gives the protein CASSLSGQGGTEAFF.

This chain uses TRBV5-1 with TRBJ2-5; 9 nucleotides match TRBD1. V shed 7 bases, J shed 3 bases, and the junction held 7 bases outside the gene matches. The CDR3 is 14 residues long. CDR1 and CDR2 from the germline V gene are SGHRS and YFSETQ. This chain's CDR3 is CASQTGTGKETQYF. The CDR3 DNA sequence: TGCGCCAGCCAGACCGGGACAGGGAAAGAGACCCAGTACTTC.

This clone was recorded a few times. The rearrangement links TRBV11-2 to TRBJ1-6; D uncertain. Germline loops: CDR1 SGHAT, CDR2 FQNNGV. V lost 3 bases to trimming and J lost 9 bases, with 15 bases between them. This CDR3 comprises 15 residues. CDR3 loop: CASSFAGIAGSPLHF. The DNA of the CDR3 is TGTGCCAGCAGCTTTGCCGGTATCGCCGGTTCACCCCTCCACTTT.

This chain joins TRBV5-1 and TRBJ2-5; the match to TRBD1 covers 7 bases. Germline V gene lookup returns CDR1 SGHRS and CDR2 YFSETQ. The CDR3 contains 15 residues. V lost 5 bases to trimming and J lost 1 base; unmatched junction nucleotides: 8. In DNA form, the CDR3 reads TGCGCCAGCAGATATAACAGGGGCCCCCAAGAGACCCAGTACTTC. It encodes CASRYNRGPQETQYF.

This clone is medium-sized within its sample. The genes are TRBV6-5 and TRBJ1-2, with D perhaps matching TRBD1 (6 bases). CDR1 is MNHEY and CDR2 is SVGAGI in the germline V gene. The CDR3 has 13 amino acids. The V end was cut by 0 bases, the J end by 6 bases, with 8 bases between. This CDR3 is CASSYSEGDGYTF. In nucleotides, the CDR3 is TGTGCCAGCAGTTACTCAGAGGGGGATGGCTACACCTTC.

CDR3 sequence: CANGGTEAFF. CDR3 bases: TGTGCCAACGGGGGCACTGAAGCTTTCTTT. The V and J genes are TRBV21-1 and TRBJ1-1. TRBV21-1 represents a pseudogene. The CDR3 contains 10 residues.

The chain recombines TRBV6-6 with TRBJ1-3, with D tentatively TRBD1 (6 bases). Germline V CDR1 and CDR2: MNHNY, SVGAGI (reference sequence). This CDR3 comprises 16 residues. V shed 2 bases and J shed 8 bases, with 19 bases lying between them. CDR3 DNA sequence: TGTGCCAGCAGTTACGGCATACAGGGAAACGGAGACACCATATATTTT. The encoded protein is CASSYGIQGNGDTIYF.

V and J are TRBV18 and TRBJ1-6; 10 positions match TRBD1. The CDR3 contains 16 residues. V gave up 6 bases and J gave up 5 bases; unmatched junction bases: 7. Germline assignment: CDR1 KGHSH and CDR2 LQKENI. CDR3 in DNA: TGTGCCAGCTCCCCTCGACAGGGGGCAGATAATTCACCCCTCCACTTT. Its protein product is CASSPRQGADNSPLHF. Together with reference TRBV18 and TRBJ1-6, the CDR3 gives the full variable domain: NAGVMQNPRHLVRRRGQEARLRCSPMKGHSHVYWYRQLPEEGLKFMVYLQKENIIDESGMPKERFSAEFPKEGPSILRIQQVVRGDSAAYFCASSPRQGADNSPLHFGNGTRLTVT.

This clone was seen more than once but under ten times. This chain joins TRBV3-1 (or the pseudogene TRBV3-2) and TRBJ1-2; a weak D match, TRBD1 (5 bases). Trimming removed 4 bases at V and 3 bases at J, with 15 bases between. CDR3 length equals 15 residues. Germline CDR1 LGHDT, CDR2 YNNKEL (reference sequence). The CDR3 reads CASSPWGERDYGYTF. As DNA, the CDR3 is TGTGCCAGCAGCCCGTGGGGGGAACGGGACTATGGCTACACCTTC.

CDR3 DNA sequence: TGTGCCAGCAGCGTAGGCGACAGAGATAATGAAAAACTGTTTTTT. The encoded protein is CASSVGDRDNEKLFF. The chain has TRBV9 and TRBJ1-4; a possible D gene is TRBD1 (5 bases). The germline V gene has CDR1 SGDLS and CDR2 YYNGEE. This CDR3 spans 15 amino acids. The ends were cut back, 0 bases at V and 4 bases at J, with 10 bases in the middle.

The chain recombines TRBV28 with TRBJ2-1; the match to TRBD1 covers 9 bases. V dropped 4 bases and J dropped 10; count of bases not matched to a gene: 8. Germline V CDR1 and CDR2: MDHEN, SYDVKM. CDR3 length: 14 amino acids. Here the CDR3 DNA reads TGTGCCAGCAGTTCGACAGGGGGAACGGGAGAGCAGTTCTTC. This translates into CASSSTGGTGEQFF.

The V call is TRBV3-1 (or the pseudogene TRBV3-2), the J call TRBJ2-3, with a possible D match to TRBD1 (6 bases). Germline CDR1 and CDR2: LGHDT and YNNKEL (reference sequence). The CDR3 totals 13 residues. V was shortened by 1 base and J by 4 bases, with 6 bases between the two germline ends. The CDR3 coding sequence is TGTGCCAGCAGCCAAGGGGGGCCAGATACGCAGTATTTT. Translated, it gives CASSQGGPDTQYF.

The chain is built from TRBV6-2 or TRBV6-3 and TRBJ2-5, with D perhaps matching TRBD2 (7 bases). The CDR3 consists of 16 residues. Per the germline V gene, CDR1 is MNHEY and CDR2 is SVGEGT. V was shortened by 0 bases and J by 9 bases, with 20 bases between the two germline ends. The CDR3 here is CASSYSTGGGPSAQYF. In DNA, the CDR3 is TGTGCCAGCAGTTACTCGACGGGCGGGGGCCCGAGCGCCCAGTACTTC.

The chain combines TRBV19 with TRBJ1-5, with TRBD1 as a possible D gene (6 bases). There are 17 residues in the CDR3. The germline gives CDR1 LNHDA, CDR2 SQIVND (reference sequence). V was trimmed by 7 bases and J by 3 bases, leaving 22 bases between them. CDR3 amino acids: CASNLRGGRENNQPQHF. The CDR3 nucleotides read TGTGCCAGTAACCTCCGGGGGGGGCGAGAGAACAATCAGCCCCAGCATTTT.

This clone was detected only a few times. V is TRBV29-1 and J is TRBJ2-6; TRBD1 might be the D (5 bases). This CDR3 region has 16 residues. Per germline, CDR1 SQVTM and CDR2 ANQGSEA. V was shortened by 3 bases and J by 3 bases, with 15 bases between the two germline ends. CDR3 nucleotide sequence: TGCAGCGTTGAGACAGACCTACATAGTGGGGCCAACGTCCTGACTTTC. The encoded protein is CSVETDLHSGANVLTF.

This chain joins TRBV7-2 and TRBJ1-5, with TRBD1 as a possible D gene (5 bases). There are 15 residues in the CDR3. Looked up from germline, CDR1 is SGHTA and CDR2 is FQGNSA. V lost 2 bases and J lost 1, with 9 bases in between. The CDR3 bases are TGTGCCAGCAGCTTACAGGGTGGGAGCAATCAGCCCCAGCATTTT. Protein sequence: CASSLQGGSNQPQHF.

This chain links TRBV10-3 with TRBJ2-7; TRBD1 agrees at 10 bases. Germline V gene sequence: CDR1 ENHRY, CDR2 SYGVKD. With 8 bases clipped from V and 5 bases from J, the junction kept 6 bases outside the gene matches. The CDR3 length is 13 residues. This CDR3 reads CAISATGGNEQYF. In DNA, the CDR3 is TGTGCCATCTCGGCGACAGGGGGCAACGAGCAGTACTTC.